A selection of T cell receptor beta chains follows, all from one sample in a study of blood T cell repertoires in COVID-19. This table comes from immunoSEQ multiplex PCR, and its TCRdb copy is limited to in-frame clones, with some not included. The data show around 310,000 clones, with over 70% seen just once and about 5% held by the top ten. The specimen was PBMCs or T cells enriched from blood (not recorded which). The receptors derive from a man aged 30 to 39 who had recovered from COVID-19. The CDR3 runs from the conserved cysteine through the conserved F or W. Fields, in order: V gene, CDR3 protein.

>TRBV19
CASSDSGQGERELFF
>TRBV19
CASSITGSGYQPQHF
>TRBV20-1
CSADRGDEQYF
>TRBV7-8
CASSPGDINQPQHF
>TRBV4-2
CASSQENSFGGYTF
>TRBV18
CASSPPNTVYEQYF
>TRBV7-2
CASSLHETQYF
>TRBV11-1
CASSRQGYEQYF
>TRBV28
CASSLPQGVNEQFF
>TRBV7-8
CASRGRTGSYNEQFF
>TRBV9
CASSPRLALREQYF
>TRBV3-1/TRBV3-2
CASSQAGSSYEQYF
>TRBV19
CASSMRWRGGRSADTQYF
>TRBV7-9
CASSLSQYEAFF
>TRBV28
CASSVGGRTTGELFF
>TRBV2
CASSERGTFGYTF
>TRBV19
CASSIDLDILNTEAFF
>TRBV18
CASSPYQLWTGANNQPQHF
>TRBV28
CASSREVAKNIQYF